This T cell receptor (beta chain) is drawn from a study of PD-1 blockade in classical Hodgkin lymphoma. General study findings and limits: Reasons behind the repertoire differences stay unclear, perhaps disease activity or earlier therapy. As was reported, newly diagnosed patients showed lower baseline TCR diversity than healthy donors did.

In regard to this clone: The antigen is unknown.

Each patient's relapse followed autologous stem cell transplantation, and brentuximab vedotin exposure varied. Each best response was a complete response, a partial response or progressive disease. The length of the CDR3 is 15 residues. Germline V gene lookup returns CDR1 WSHSY and CDR2 SAAADI. V lost 5 bases, J lost 5 bases, and 10 bases stayed unmatched. TCRdb's copy holds only in-frame clones and misses some; the assay was immunoSEQ multiplex PCR. This table holds some 46,000 clones, about three quarters found once. This specimen was peripheral blood mononuclear cells (PBMCs), taken before the second cycle of nivolumab. This chain connects TRBV10-2 to TRBJ2-7; 9 bases line up with TRBD2. The source is a human donor with classical Hodgkin lymphoma. The CDR3 DNA follows: TGCGCCAGCAGTAGGCGGGAGGGCGGGGAAGACGAGCAGTACTTC. It yields the protein CASSRREGGEDEQYF.